The entry below gives a single T cell receptor (beta chain) sequence along with its context. The data were taken from a study of shared clonotypes between healthy human individuals. V lost 5 bases to trimming and J lost 0 bases, with 8 bases between them. The germline V gene has CDR1 LGHNA and CDR2 YSLEER. The CDR3 spans 14 residues. The data were produced by immunoSEQ multiplex PCR, yet TCRdb's version contains in-frame clones alone and is incomplete. Of more than 850,000 clones listed, roughly 74% are singletons. The receptor was derived from a man aged 18 to 35 in good health. Some clones in this sample may be carry-over from other donors' samples. Sequencing was done on a sample of memory CD4+ T cells from PBMCs. This sample's subset: CD45RA-negative fraction. The chain combines TRBV4-3 with TRBJ1-3; D unresolved. CDR3 nucleotide sequence: TGCGCCAGCAGCTCCGAACTCTCTGGAAACACCATATATTTT. It specifies CASSSELSGNTIYF.